This T cell receptor beta chain was identified during a study of technical replicates of blood from a few donors. The CDR3 is 14 residues long. Germline loops: CDR1 MRHNA, CDR2 SNTAGT. The V end was cut by 0 bases, the J end by 8 bases, with 13 bases between. Clones were read by immunoSEQ multiplex PCR, and TCRdb kept only the in-frame ones, dropping some. The sample includes tens of thousands of clones, approximately 91% of them seen just once. Sequencing was carried out using T cells isolated from PBMCs. This TCR was sampled from a human donor in good health. Some clones in this sample may be carry-over from other donors' samples. The rearrangement uses TRBV6-4 and TRBJ1-2, with TRBD1 as a possible D gene (5 bases). The CDR3 reads CASSDSIGAGGYTF. The CDR3 DNA follows: TGTGCCAGCAGTGACTCGATAGGGGCTGGGGGCTACACCTTC.